These 9 T cell receptor beta chains were sequenced from one sample in a study of T cells in women clearing cervical HPV infection. Profiled with immunoSEQ multiplex PCR; TCRdb holds only in-frame clones, not every one. Its clone listing holds some 25,000 clones. The sample comprised blood buffy coat. Source of these receptors: a woman between 18 and 70 years old with a cervical HPV16 infection that either progressed to CIN3+ or cleared (not recorded which).

Details on this clone: The read stops 3 residues short of the end of the CDR3; the missing end is completed from the germline J gene. This sample also contains other DNA sequences that code for the same CDR3. The genes are TRBV7-2 and TRBJ1-3; D is possibly TRBD1 (5 bases). Germline CDR1 is SGHTA and CDR2 is FQGNSA. CDR3 length: 15 amino acids. V lost 3 bases and J lost 0, with 9 bases in between. CDR3 loop: CASSLDNSSGNTIYF. The CDR3 bases that were read are TGTGCCAGCAGCTTGGACAACAGCTCTGGAAACACC.

A remark on this clone: The read finishes 3 residues shy of the CDR3 end, and the germline J gene is used to complete it. The rearrangement links TRBV13 to TRBJ2-3, with 7 bases identical to TRBD2. The germline V gene has CDR1 PRHDT and CDR2 FYEKMQ (reference sequence). The CDR3 runs 17 residues. The sequenced part of the CDR3 DNA is TGTGCCAGCAGCTTAGGCCTGGGATTGGAGGGAGGGGAGACG. Protein: CASSLGLGLEGGET. The entire CDR3 protein is CASSLGLGLEGGETQYF.

With regard to this clone: The read gets to within 3 residues of the CDR3 end, and the germline J gene fills in the rest. V usage is TRBV6-2 or TRBV6-3 and J usage is TRBJ1-2, with TRBD1 identical over 8 bases. Losses at the gene ends were 6 bases for V and 1 base for J; bases not matched to a gene: 4. This CDR3 is 14 amino acids long. Germline CDR1 is MNHEY and CDR2 is SVGEGT. The CDR3 loop reads CASRTTGGNYGYTF. Partial CDR3 DNA: TGTGCCAGCAGGACTACAGGGGGTAACTATGGC.

CDR3 DNA (partial): TGTGCCAGCAGGGAGGACAGGGGAGGTTATCAGCCC. Protein sequence: CASREDRGGYQP. The entire CDR3 sequence reads CASREDRGGYQPQHF. The chain joins TRBV2 to TRBJ1-5; TRBD1 aligns across 9 bases. The CDR3 goes on 3 residues after the read ends, and that part is filled in from the germline J gene. Germline loops: CDR1 SNHLY, CDR2 FYNNEI. V gave up 6 bases and J gave up 5 bases; unmatched junction bases: 8. There are 15 residues in the CDR3.

Comment on this clone: The DNA ends 3 residues before the CDR3 does, and the rest of the CDR3 is filled in from the germline J gene. The rearrangement links TRBV4-1 to TRBJ2-7, with D hard to call. Trimming removed 1 base from V and 6 bases from J, with 16 bases in between. CDR1 is MGHRA and CDR2 is YSYEKL in the germline V gene. This CDR3 has 15 amino acids. CDR3: CASSQGPSPSGEQYF. CDR3 DNA, as far as it was read: TGCGCCAGCAGCCAAGGCCCAAGCCCTTCGGGCGAG.

A word on this clone: The read ends 3 residues before the CDR3 terminus; that terminus is restored from the germline J gene. J is TRBJ1-6 and V is TRBV7-2, with D possibly TRBD1 on 5 matching bases. Deletions cut 2 bases from V and 9 bases from J, with 5 bases between. In germline, CDR1 is SGHTA, CDR2 FQGNSA. This CDR3 region has 12 residues. CDR3 sequence reads: CASSLRGSPLHF. Incomplete CDR3 DNA: TGTGCCAGCAGCTTAAGGGGTTCACCC. The variable domain in full, with the rest retrieved from reference TRBV7-2 and TRBJ1-6, is GAGVSQSPSNKVTEKGKDVELRCDPISGHTALYWYRQSLGQGLEFLIYFQGNSAPDKSGLPSDRFSAERTGGSVSTLTIQRTQQEDSAVYLCASSLRGSPLHFGNGTRLTVT.

Of note for this clone: The read ends 3 residues shy of where the CDR3 ends; the end is completed using the germline J gene. V and J are TRBV2 and TRBJ2-7; D uncertain. Trimming removed 11 bases at V and 0 bases at J, with 17 bases between. The CDR3 length is 14 residues. CDR1 SNHLY and CDR2 FYNNEI come from the germline V gene. Partial CDR3 DNA: TGTGCCCTAAGGAGTATACTAAACTCCTACGAG. Its translation: CALRSILNSYE. The CDR3 in its entirety is CALRSILNSYEQYF.

CDR3 DNA (partial): TGTGCCAGCACCTGGGGACTAGCGAACAATGAG. It translates to CASTWGLANNE. The complete CDR3 reads CASTWGLANNEQFF. J is TRBJ2-1 and V is TRBV5-6, with 10 bases lining up with TRBD2. The sequenced fragment ends 3 residues before the CDR3 boundary, so the rest is inferred from the germline J gene. V lost 6 bases to trimming and J lost 5 bases; unmatched junction nucleotides: 5. Germline lookup yields CDR1 SGHDT and CDR2 YYEEEE. There are 14 residues in the CDR3. Variable domain in full (rest from reference TRBV5-6 and TRBJ2-1): DAGVTQSPTHLIKTRGQQVTLRCSPKSGHDTVSWYQQALGQGPQFIFQYYEEEERQRGNFPDRFSGHQFPNYSSELNVNALLLGDSALYLCASTWGLANNEQFFGPGTRLTVL.

To note about this clone: The read terminates 3 residues before the CDR3 end, so the remaining end is supplied by the germline J gene. The chain recombines TRBV27 with TRBJ2-2; D gene uncertain. From germline, CDR1 is MNHEY and CDR2 SMNVEV (reference sequence). The CDR3 covers 13 residues. Trimming took off 3 bases at V and 2 bases at J, with 4 bases between the two ends. CDR3 DNA, as far as it was read: TGTGCCAGCAGTTTCACTAACACCGGGGAG. Translation: CASSFTNTGE. The whole CDR3 is CASSFTNTGELFF.